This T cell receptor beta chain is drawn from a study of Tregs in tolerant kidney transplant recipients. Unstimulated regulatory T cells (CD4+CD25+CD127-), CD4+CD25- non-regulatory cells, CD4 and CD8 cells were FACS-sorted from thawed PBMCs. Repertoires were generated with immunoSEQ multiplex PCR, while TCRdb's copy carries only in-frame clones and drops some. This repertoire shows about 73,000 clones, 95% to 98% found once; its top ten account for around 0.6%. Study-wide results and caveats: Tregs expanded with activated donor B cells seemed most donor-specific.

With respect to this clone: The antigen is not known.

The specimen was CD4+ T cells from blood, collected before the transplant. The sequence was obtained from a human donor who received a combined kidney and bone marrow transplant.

CDR3 residues: CASGLALGWGQKETQYF. CDR3 DNA: TGTGCTAGTGGTTTGGCCTTAGGCTGGGGACAGAAAGAGACCCAGTACTTC. The chain is built from TRBV12-5 and TRBJ2-5, with 7 bases matching TRBD1. Germline CDR1 is LGHNT and CDR2 is FRNRAP. This CDR3 has 17 amino acids. After removal of 1 base from V and 3 bases from J, the junction contained 11 bases not matched to a gene.